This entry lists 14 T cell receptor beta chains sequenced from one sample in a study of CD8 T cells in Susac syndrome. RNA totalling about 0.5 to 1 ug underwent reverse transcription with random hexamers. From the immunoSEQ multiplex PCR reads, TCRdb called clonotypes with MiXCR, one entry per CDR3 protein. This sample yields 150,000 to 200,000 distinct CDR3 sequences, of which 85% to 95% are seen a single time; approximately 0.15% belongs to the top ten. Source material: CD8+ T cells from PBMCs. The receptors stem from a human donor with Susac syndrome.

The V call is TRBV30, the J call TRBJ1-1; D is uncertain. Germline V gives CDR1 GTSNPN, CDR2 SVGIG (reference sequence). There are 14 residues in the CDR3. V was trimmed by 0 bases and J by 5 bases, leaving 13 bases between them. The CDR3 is CAWSVSAGGTEAFF. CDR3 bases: TGTGCCTGGAGTGTATCAGCGGGAGGAACTGAAGCTTTCTTT.

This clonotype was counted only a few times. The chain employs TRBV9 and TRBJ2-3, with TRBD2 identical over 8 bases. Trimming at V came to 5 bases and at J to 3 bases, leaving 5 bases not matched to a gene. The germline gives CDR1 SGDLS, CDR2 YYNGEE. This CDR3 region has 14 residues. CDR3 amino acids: CASSVSGSTDTQYF. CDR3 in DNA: TGTGCCAGCAGTGTGAGCGGGAGTACAGATACGCAGTATTTT.

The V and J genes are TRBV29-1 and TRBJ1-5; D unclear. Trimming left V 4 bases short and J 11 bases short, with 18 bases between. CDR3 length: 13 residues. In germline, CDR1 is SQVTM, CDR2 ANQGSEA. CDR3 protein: CSVGSRDLGAQHF. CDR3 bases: TGCAGCGTTGGGTCTAGGGATTTGGGAGCCCAGCATTTT.

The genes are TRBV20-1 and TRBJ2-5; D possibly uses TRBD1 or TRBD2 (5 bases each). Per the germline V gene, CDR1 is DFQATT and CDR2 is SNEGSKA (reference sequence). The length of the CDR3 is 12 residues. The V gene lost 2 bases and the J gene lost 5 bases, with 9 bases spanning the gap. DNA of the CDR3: TGCAGTGCTAGACTGGGGGACGAGACCCAGTACTTC. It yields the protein CSARLGDETQYF.

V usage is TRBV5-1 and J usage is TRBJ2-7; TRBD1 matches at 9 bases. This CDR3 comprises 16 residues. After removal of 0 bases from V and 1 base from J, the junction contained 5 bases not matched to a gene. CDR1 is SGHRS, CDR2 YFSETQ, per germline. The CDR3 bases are TGCGCCAGCAGCTTGGCGGGACAGGGCTCATCCTACGAGCAGTACTTC. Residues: CASSLAGQGSSYEQYF. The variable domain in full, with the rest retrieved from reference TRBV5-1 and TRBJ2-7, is KAGVTQTPRYLIKTRGQQVTLSCSPISGHRSVSWYQQTPGQGLQFLFEYFSETQRNKGNFPGRFSGRQFSNSRSEMNVSTLELGDSALYLCASSLAGQGSSYEQYFGPGTRLTVT.

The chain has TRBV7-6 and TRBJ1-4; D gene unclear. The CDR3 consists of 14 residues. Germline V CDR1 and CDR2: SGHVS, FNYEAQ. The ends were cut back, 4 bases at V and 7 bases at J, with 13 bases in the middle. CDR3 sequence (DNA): TGTGCCAGCAGCTCCAACCCCTATATTGAAAAACTGTTTTTT. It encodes CASSSNPYIEKLFF.

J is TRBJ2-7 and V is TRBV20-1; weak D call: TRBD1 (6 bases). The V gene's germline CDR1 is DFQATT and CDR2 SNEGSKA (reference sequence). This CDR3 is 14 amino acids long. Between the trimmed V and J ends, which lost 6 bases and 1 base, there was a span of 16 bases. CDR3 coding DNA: TGCAGTGCGGCTACAGGGATCGAATCCTACGAGCAGTACTTC. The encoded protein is CSAATGIESYEQYF.

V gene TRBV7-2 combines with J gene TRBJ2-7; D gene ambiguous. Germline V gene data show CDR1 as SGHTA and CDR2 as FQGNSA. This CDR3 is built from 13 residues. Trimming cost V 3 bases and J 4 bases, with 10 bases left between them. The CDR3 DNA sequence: TGTGCCAGCAGCTTGGGATTTCGGTACGAGCAGTACTTC. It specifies CASSLGFRYEQYF.

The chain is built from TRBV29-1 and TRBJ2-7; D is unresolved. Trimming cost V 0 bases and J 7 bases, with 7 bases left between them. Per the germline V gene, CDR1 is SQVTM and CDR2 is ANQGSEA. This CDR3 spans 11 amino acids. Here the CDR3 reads CSVEERGEQYF. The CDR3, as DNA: TGCAGCGTTGAAGAACGAGGTGAGCAGTACTTC.

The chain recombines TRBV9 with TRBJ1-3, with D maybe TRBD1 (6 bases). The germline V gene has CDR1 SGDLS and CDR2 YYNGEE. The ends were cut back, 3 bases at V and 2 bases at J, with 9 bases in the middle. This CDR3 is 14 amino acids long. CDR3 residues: CASSEQGAGNTIYF. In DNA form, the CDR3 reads TGTGCCAGCAGCGAACAGGGCGCTGGAAACACCATATATTTT.

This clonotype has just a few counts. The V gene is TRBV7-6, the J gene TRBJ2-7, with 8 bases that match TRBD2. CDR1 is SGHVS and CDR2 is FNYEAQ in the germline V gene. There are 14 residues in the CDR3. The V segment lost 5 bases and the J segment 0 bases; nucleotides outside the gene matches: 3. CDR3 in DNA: TGTGCCAGCAGCCCGGGGGGGAACTCCTACGAGCAGTACTTC. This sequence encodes CASSPGGNSYEQYF. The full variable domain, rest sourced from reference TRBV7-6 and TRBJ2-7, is GAGVSQSPRYKVTKRGQDVALRCDPISGHVSLYWYRQALGQGPEFLTYFNYEAQQDKSGLPNDRFSAERPEGSISTLTIQRTEQRDSAMYRCASSPGGNSYEQYFGPGTRLTVT.

The CDR3 loop is CASTTLQGSGSPSFSGANVLTF. The DNA for the CDR3 is TGTGCCAGCACCACATTACAGGGTAGCGGGAGCCCCTCTTTCTCTGGGGCCAACGTCCTGACTTTC. The V gene is TRBV11-1, the J gene TRBJ2-6, with 9 nucleotides matching TRBD2. With 7 bases clipped from V and 0 bases from J, the junction kept 22 bases outside the gene matches. This CDR3 region has 22 residues. Germline CDR1 reads SGHAT; CDR2 reads FQDESV (reference sequence). The complete variable domain, with remaining parts taken from reference TRBV11-1 and TRBJ2-6, reads EAEVAQSPRYKITEKSQAVAFWCDPISGHATLYWYRQILGQGPELLVQFQDESVVDDSQLPKDRFSAERLKGVDSTLKIQPAELGDSAMYLCASTTLQGSGSPSFSGANVLTFGAGSRLTVL.

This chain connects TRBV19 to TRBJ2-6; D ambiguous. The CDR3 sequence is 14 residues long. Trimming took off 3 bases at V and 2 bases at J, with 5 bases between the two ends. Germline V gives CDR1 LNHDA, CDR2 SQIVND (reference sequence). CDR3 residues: CASSIGAGANVLTF. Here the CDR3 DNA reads TGTGCCAGTAGTATCGGAGCTGGGGCCAACGTCCTGACTTTC.

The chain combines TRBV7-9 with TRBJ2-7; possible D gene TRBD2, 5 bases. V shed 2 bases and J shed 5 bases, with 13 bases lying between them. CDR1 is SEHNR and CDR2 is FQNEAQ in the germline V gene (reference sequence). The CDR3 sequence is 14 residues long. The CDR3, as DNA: TGTGCCAGCAGCTTAACTGGAGGCTACCACGAGCAGTACTTC. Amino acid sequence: CASSLTGGYHEQYF.